This entry is about one T cell receptor beta chain. Original methodology: Amplification of reference gene primers provided the estimated nucleated cell counts. Profiled with immunoSEQ multiplex PCR; TCRdb holds only in-frame clones, not every one. The V and J calls and clone size come from that table; D and trimming were worked out from the DNA. The sample includes some 180,000 clones, 70% to 85% of them seen just once. CDR3 size: 13 residues. The V segment lost 3 bases and the J segment 6 bases; nucleotides outside the gene matches: 2. The source of the sample is a study of blood T cell repertoires in COVID-19. Turning to the study itself: Recovered Cohort 3 donors showed two negative PCRs, clearance, or symptom resolution. Acute and convalescent COVID-19 specimens originated in the United States, Italy and Spain.

The sequence came from a woman in her sixties or seventies in a cohort exposed to, infected with or recovered from COVID-19 (not recorded which). The material sequenced was PBMCs or T cells enriched from blood (not recorded which). The chain employs TRBV12-3 or TRBV12-4 and TRBJ1-2; 9 nucleotides line up with TRBD1. The DNA for the CDR3 is TGTGCCAGCAGTTTCCGGGACAGGGATGGCTACACCTTC. Residues: CASSFRDRDGYTF.